A selection of T cell receptor beta chains follows, all from one sample in a study of blood T cell repertoires in COVID-19. Sequenced by immunoSEQ multiplex PCR; TCRdb stores in-frame clones only, minus some. This repertoire shows around 300,000 clones, approximately 90% found once; its top ten account for roughly 4.1%. The sequenced material came from peripheral blood. Receptor source: a woman aged 50 to 65 with active or convalescent COVID-19. The CDR3 runs from the conserved cysteine through the conserved F or W. A D gene is named only where the DNA matches it firmly. Clone sizes are given selectively: once, few, many, or a class where the clone is expanded.

abundance | j_gene | d_gene | v_gene | CDR3nt | CDR3aa
. | TRBJ2-1 | . | TRBV10-3 | TGTGCCATCAGTGAGTCGCGGGCTAGCTGGGGATACAATGAGCAGTTCTTC | CAISESRASWGYNEQFF
once | TRBJ2-6 | . | TRBV30 | TGTGCCTGGAGTTCCCAGGGTCAATCTGGGGCCAACGTCCTGACTTTC | CAWSSQGQSGANVLTF
. | TRBJ1-1 | . | TRBV19 | TGTGCCAGTAGTGGGGCCCGGGGGACGGTGAGCACTGAAGCTTTCTTT | CASSGARGTVSTEAFF
. | TRBJ1-1 | . | TRBV5-1 | TGCGCCAGCAGCTACGGACAGCCTACTGGGGCCCCTGAAGCTTTCTTT | CASSYGQPTGAPEAFF
. | TRBJ1-2 | . | TRBV5-6 | TGTGCCAGCAGCCCCCGGACAGTCCTGTATGGCTACACCTTC | CASSPRTVLYGYTF
. | TRBJ2-2 | . | TRBV18 | TGTGCCAGCTCACGAATAAACTACAGGGCCCCCACCGGGGAGCTGTTTTTT | CASSRINYRAPTGELFF
. | TRBJ2-2 | TRBD1 | TRBV5-1 | TGCGCCAGCAGACAGGGGGCTGCGAACACCGGGGAGCTGTTTTTT | CASRQGAANTGELFF
. | TRBJ1-6 | . | TRBV5-1 | TGCGCCAGCAGCTTGGTGGCAGGGGACAATTCACCCCTCCACTTT | CASSLVAGDNSPLHF
. | TRBJ2-5 | . | TRBV27 | TGTGCCAGCAGTTTAGGGCGACAAGAGACCCAGTACTTC | CASSLGRQETQYF
. | TRBJ1-5 | . | TRBV13 | TGTGCCAGCAGGGGGGACTTTTGCAATCAGCCCCAGCATTTT | CASRGDFCNQPQHF
. | TRBJ1-1 | . | TRBV4-2 | TGTGCCAGCAGCCAAGATTCCCCGGGGAGGGACACTGAAGCTTTCTTT | CASSQDSPGRDTEAFF
. | TRBJ1-2 | TRBD1 | TRBV6-5 | TGTGCCAGTAGACAGGGGGCGTTTGGCTACACCTTC | CASRQGAFGYTF
. | TRBJ2-1 | . | TRBV6-5 | TGTGCCAGCAGTTACTCTAGGGCAGGGATCTACAATGAGCAGTTCTTC | CASSYSRAGIYNEQFF
. | TRBJ1-4 | TRBD1 | TRBV27 | TGTGCCAGCAGTTCTGACAGGGTTTCTAATGAAAAACTGTTTTTT | CASSSDRVSNEKLFF
. | TRBJ2-7 | . | TRBV6-1 | TGTGCCAGCAGTGAAACCCCAGGACACTTCTACGAGCAGTACTTC | CASSETPGHFYEQYF
. | TRBJ1-2 | TRBD1 | TRBV27 | TGTGCCACCAAGACAGGGATGGGCGAGTATGGCTACACCTTC | CATKTGMGEYGYTF
. | TRBJ1-6 | . | TRBV7-9 | TGTGCCAGCAGCTTAGGTCAGGGGACGGATAATTCACCCCTCCACTTT | CASSLGQGTDNSPLHF
. | TRBJ1-5 | . | TRBV11-2 | TGTGCCAGCAGCTTACAGTCAGGGCTCAATCAGCCCCAGCATTTT | CASSLQSGLNQPQHF
once | TRBJ1-1 | TRBD1 | TRBV15 | TGTGCCACCAGCAGAGATTTCGGTCAGGGGGGCACTGAAGCTTTCTTT | CATSRDFGQGGTEAFF
. | TRBJ2-5 | . | TRBV18 | TGTGCCAGCTCACCCGCTGGGGCAGTCTATAAAGAGACCCAGTACTTC | CASSPAGAVYKETQYF
. | TRBJ2-3 | TRBD2 | TRBV7-3 | TGTGCCAGCAGCTTAGGGGCGGGAGGGGTAGATACGCAGTATTTT | CASSLGAGGVDTQYF
. | TRBJ1-1 | . | TRBV7-9 | TGTGCCAGCAGCCTCAGTACGACTGAAGCTTTCTTT | CASSLSTTEAFF
. | TRBJ1-1 | . | TRBV12-3/TRBV12-4 | TGTGCCAGCGATCCGGGGAAGGGCACTGAAGCTTTCTTT | CASDPGKGTEAFF
. | TRBJ2-5 | . | TRBV5-4 | TGTGCCAGCAGCTTGGCGCCCCGGGAGTGGGAGGAGACCCAGTACTTC | CASSLAPREWEETQYF
. | TRBJ1-1 | . | TRBV7-6 | TGTGCCAGCAGCTTAGGCAGGGGACCCCCTCCGGGCACTGAAGCTTTCTTT | CASSLGRGPPPGTEAFF
. | TRBJ2-7 | . | TRBV6-5 | TGTGCCAGCAGCGACTACCCCTCCTACGAGCAGTACTTC | CASSDYPSYEQYF
. | TRBJ1-6 | . | TRBV9 | TGTGCCAGCAGCGTAGGCGCCGGGAAAAAGAATTCACCCCTCCACTTT | CASSVGAGKKNSPLHF
. | TRBJ2-2 | TRBD1 | TRBV5-1 | TGCGCCAGCAGCTTGAGGGGACAGTCCTCCCGGGTCGGGGAGCTGTTTTTT | CASSLRGQSSRVGELFF
. | TRBJ1-2 | . | TRBV19 | TGTGCCAGTAGTAGAACGACAAACACCTATGGCTACACCTTC | CASSRTTNTYGYTF
. | TRBJ2-7 | TRBD2 | TRBV5-1 | TGCGCCAGCACGCCTAGCGGGGGGCAGTACGAGCAGTACTTC | CASTPSGGQYEQYF
. | TRBJ2-3 | . | TRBV7-9 | TGTGCCAGCAGCTTAGAAGGTAGCGCAGATACGCAGTATTTT | CASSLEGSADTQYF
. | TRBJ1-2 | TRBD1 | TRBV30 | TGTGCCTGGAGTCCCCACACCACAGGGGGCTCGAGGACCTTC | CAWSPHTTGGSRTF
. | TRBJ2-3 | . | TRBV12-5 | TGTGCTAGTGGTTTATCAGGCACAGATACGCAGTATTTT | CASGLSGTDTQYF
. | TRBJ2-3 | TRBD2 | TRBV7-8 | TGTGCCATTTCAGACACGCCGAGGGCGGGAGGGCCCGCAGATACGCAGTATTTT | CAISDTPRAGGPADTQYF
. | TRBJ2-7 | . | TRBV24-1 | TGTGCCACCAGTGATGACAGCTCCTACGAGCAGTACTTC | CATSDDSSYEQYF
. | TRBJ2-1 | TRBD2 | TRBV2 | TGTGCCAGCAGTACCCAGGCGGGACTAGCGGGAGGCGAGCAGTTCTTC | CASSTQAGLAGGEQFF
. | TRBJ2-3 | TRBD2 | TRBV5-1 | TGCGCCAGCAGCTTTGGGGCGGGGGGACAAGATACGCAGTATTTT | CASSFGAGGQDTQYF
. | TRBJ1-5 | TRBD1 | TRBV5-1 | TGCGCCAGCAGCTCACAGGGGGGAATAGGAGAGCCCCAGCATTTT | CASSSQGGIGEPQHF
. | TRBJ2-1 | . | TRBV4-1 | TGCGCCAGCAGCCAAGGGGTCCGGGGCAATGAGCAGTTCTTC | CASSQGVRGNEQFF
. | TRBJ1-1 | . | TRBV11-2 | TGTGCCAGCAGCTTAACGGGAAAGAACACTGAAGCTTTCTTT | CASSLTGKNTEAFF
. | TRBJ1-1 | . | TRBV7-9 | TGTGCCAGCAGCCCATGGAGTGTGAACACTGAAGCTTTCTTT | CASSPWSVNTEAFF
. | TRBJ2-1 | TRBD2 | TRBV20-1 | TGCAGTGCTAGTAAGACTAGCGGGAGTTCCCGGGTCTTC | CSASKTSGSSRVF
few | TRBJ2-7 | TRBD2 | TRBV14 | TGTGCCAGCAGCCAAGAGTCTAGCGGTGGGGGGTTCTACGAGCAGTACTTC | CASSQESSGGGFYEQYF
. | TRBJ2-7 | . | TRBV5-1 | TGCGCCAGCAGCAATGAGGAAGAGCAGTACTTC | CASSNEEEQYF
. | TRBJ2-4 | TRBD2 | TRBV9 | TGTGCCAGCAGCGTAGATTCGGGACTCACGGGGGGCATTCAGTACTTC | CASSVDSGLTGGIQYF
few | TRBJ2-1 | . | TRBV19 | TGTGCCAGTAGTATAAACAGGGACAATGAGCAGTTCTTC | CASSINRDNEQFF
. | TRBJ1-1 | TRBD1 | TRBV7-2 | TGTGCCAGCAGCTTCCCAGGGGGCGGAGGGACTGAAGCTTTCTTT | CASSFPGGGGTEAFF
. | TRBJ2-2 | TRBD2 | TRBV6-5 | TGTGCCAGCAGTTACCCTGGGACTAGCGGTAACGGGGAGCTGTTTTTT | CASSYPGTSGNGELFF
. | TRBJ2-2 | . | TRBV3-1/TRBV3-2 | TGTGCCAGCAGCTGGAGCACGGGGTCCGGGGAGCTGTTTTTT | CASSWSTGSGELFF
. | TRBJ2-7 | . | TRBV6-2/TRBV6-3 | TGTGCCAGCAGTCTTGCGAGCCCCTACGAGCAGTACTTC | CASSLASPYEQYF
. | TRBJ2-2 | TRBD2 | TRBV4-3 | TGCGCCAGCAGCCAAGGTCTAGCGGGACTGCCCGGGGAGCTGTTTTTT | CASSQGLAGLPGELFF
. | TRBJ2-4 | . | TRBV4-3 | TGCGCCAGCAGCCCGCATTCCACTGATACTATAGCCAAAAACATTCAGTACTTC | CASSPHSTDTIAKNIQYF
. | TRBJ2-7 | . | TRBV7-9 | TGTGCCAGCAGCTCAGGTCATCTGGCCTACGAGCAGTACTTC | CASSSGHLAYEQYF
. | TRBJ2-5 | . | TRBV7-2 | TGTGCCAGCAGCCTCCGGGGAACGGTACAAGAGACCCAGTACTTC | CASSLRGTVQETQYF
. | TRBJ1-2 | . | TRBV9 | TGTGCCAGGGTAAATGACAGTACTAACTATGGCTACACCTTC | CARVNDSTNYGYTF
once | TRBJ1-5 | TRBD1 | TRBV19 | TGTGCCAGTACCGAAGGACAGGGAGGAGGTCAGCCCCAGCATTTT | CASTEGQGGGQPQHF
. | TRBJ1-4 | TRBD1 | TRBV4-1 | TGCGCCAGCAGCAATTTCTGGACAGGCGATAATGAAAAACTGTTTTTT | CASSNFWTGDNEKLFF
. | TRBJ2-1 | TRBD1 | TRBV5-1 | TGCGCCAGCAGCACCAATCCGGGACAGCGGAATGAGCAGTTCTTC | CASSTNPGQRNEQFF
once | TRBJ1-2 | . | TRBV3-1/TRBV3-2 | TGTGCCAGCAGCCGAACGTATAGCGAGGGCTACACCTTC | CASSRTYSEGYTF
. | TRBJ2-3 | TRBD1 | TRBV30 | TGTGCCTGTCCCAGGAGGGACAGGGGTATTGTTTTT | CACPRRDRGIVF